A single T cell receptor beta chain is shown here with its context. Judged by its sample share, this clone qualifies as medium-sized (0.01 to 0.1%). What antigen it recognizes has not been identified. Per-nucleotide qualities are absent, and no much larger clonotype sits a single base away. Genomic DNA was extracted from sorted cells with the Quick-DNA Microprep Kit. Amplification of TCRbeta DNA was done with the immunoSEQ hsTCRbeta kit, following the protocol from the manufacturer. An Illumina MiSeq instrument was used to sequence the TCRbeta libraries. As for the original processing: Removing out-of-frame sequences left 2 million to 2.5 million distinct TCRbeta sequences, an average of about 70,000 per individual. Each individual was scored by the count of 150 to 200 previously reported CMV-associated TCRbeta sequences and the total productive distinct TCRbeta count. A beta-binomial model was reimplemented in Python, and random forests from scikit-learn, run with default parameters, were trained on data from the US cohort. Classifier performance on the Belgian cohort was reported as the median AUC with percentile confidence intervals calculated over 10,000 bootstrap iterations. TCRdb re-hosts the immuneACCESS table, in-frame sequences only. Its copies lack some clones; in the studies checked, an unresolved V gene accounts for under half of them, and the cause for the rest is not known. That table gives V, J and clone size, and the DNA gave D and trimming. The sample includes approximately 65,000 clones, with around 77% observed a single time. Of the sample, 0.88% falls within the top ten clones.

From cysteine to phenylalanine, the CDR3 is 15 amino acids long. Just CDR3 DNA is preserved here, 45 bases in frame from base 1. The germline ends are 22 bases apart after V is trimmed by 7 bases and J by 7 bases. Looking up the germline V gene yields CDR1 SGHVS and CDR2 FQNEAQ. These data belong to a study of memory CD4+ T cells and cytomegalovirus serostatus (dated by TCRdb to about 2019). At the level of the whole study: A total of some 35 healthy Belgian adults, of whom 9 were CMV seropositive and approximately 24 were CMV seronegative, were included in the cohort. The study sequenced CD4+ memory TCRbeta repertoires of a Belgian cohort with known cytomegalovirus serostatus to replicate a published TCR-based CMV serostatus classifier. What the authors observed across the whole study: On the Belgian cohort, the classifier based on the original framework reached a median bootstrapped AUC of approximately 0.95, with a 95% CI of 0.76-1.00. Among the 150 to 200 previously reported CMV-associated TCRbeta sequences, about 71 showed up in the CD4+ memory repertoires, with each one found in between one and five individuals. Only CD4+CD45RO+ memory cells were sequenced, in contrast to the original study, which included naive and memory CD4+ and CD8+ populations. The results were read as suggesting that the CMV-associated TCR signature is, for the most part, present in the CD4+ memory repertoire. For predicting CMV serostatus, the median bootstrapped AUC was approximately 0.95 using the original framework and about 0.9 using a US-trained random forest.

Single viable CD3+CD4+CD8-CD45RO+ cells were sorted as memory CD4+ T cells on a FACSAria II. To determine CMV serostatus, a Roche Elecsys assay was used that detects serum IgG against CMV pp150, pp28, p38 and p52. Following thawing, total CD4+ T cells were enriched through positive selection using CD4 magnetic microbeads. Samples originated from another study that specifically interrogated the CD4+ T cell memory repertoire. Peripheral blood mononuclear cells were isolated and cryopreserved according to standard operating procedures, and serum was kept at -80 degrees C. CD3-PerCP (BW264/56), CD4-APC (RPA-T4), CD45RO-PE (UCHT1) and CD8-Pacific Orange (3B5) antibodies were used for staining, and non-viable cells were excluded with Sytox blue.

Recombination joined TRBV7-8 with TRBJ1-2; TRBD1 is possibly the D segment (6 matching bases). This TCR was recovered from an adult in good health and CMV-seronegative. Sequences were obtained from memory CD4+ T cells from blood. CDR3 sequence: CASNPGTGSIAGYTF. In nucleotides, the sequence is TGTGCCAGCAACCCCGGAACAGGGTCTATTGCTGGCTACACCTTC.